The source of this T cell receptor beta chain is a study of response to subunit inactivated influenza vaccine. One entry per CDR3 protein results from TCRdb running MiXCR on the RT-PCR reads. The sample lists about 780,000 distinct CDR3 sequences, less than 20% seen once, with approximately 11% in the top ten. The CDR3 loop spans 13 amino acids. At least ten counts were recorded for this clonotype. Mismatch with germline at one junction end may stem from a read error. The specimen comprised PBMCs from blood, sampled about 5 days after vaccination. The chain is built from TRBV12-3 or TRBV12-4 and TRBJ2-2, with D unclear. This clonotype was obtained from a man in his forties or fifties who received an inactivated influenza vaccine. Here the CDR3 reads CASSLGNTGELFF. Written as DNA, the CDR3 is TGTGCCAGCAGCTTAGGGAACACCGGGGAGCTGTTTTTT.